This passage covers 9 T cell receptor beta chains from one sample sequenced in a study of CD8 T cells in Susac syndrome. An amount of RNA that ranged from roughly 0.5 to 1 ug was reverse transcribed with random hexamers. MiXCR, run by TCRdb on the immunoSEQ multiplex PCR reads, gives a single entry per CDR3 protein. The sample has fewer than 250,000 distinct CDR3 sequences; approximately 90% are singletons. Specimen: CD8+ T cells from PBMCs. The origin of the receptors is a human donor with multiple sclerosis.

This CDR3 reads CASSQVTNSRSTDTQYF. For the CDR3, the DNA is TGTGCCAGCAGCCAAGTTACGAACTCCCGGAGCACAGATACGCAGTATTTT. This chain uses TRBV3-1 with TRBJ2-3, with no clear D. V was pared by 1 base and J by 0 bases, with 14 bases between. Germline V gene lookup returns CDR1 LGHDT and CDR2 YNNKEL (reference sequence). CDR3 length: 17 residues.

The V call is TRBV7-9, the J call TRBJ2-3, with 8 positions matching TRBD2. V shed 2 bases, J shed 3 bases, and the junction held 10 bases outside the gene matches. Germline CDR1 SEHNR, CDR2 FQNEAQ (reference sequence). There are 17 residues in the CDR3. The CDR3 loop is CASSLRLQERGTDTQYF. The CDR3 DNA is TGTGCCAGCAGCTTACGCCTCCAGGAGCGGGGGACAGATACGCAGTATTTT. The variable domain in full, with the rest retrieved from reference TRBV7-9 and TRBJ2-3, is DTGVSQNPRHKITKRGQNVTFRCDPISEHNRLYWYRQTLGQGPEFLTYFQNEAQLEKSRLLSDRFSAERPKGSFSTLEIQRTEQGDSAMYLCASSLRLQERGTDTQYFGPGTRLTVL.

This clonotype has just a few counts. The chain recombines TRBV5-1 with TRBJ2-6; D is ambiguous. This CDR3 has 14 amino acids. The germline V gene has CDR1 SGHRS and CDR2 YFSETQ. Trimming pared 0 bases from V and 1 base from J, leaving 2 bases between. The CDR3 nucleotides are TGCGCCAGCAGCTTGGCATCTGGGGCCAACGTCCTGACTTTC. Residues: CASSLASGANVLTF.

Here the CDR3 DNA reads TGTGCCAGCAGCTCAGGGGAAGAGACCCAGTACTTC. It is translated as CASSSGEETQYF. J is TRBJ2-5 and V is TRBV7-9, with a possible D match to TRBD1 (6 bases). This CDR3 spans 12 amino acids. CDR1 is SEHNR, CDR2 FQNEAQ, per germline (reference sequence). The V gene lost 4 bases and the J gene lost 3 bases, with 6 bases spanning the gap.

V gene TRBV5-6 combines with J gene TRBJ2-3, with D perhaps being TRBD1 or TRBD2 (6 bases each). V was cut by 3 bases and J by 4 bases, with 9 bases left in between. The CDR3 runs to 13 residues. CDR1 is SGHDT, CDR2 YYEEEE, per germline. CDR3: CASSWGAPDTQYF. The CDR3 DNA sequence: TGTGCCAGCAGCTGGGGGGCGCCAGATACGCAGTATTTT. Combining the CDR3 with reference TRBV5-6 and TRBJ2-3 gives the whole variable domain DAGVTQSPTHLIKTRGQQVTLRCSPKSGHDTVSWYQQALGQGPQFIFQYYEEEERQRGNFPDRFSGHQFPNYSSELNVNALLLGDSALYLCASSWGAPDTQYFGPGTRLTVL.

V gene TRBV12-3 or TRBV12-4 combines with J gene TRBJ1-4, with D tentatively TRBD1 (5 bases). This CDR3 has 13 residues. The V end was cut by 8 bases, the J end by 5 bases, with 12 bases between. CDR3 bases: TGTGCCAGCGGGGACCCTTACAATGAAAAACTGTTTTTT. Its translation is CASGDPYNEKLFF.

The chain couples TRBV19 to TRBJ1-1; 8 nucleotides agree with TRBD1. J lost 4 bases, V lost 8 bases, and 6 bases had no gene match. Germline values: CDR1 LNHDA, CDR2 SQIVND (reference sequence). This CDR3 comprises 13 residues. The CDR3 DNA sequence: TGTGCCAGTGACCTTACAGGGGGCACTGAAGCTTTCTTT. It yields the protein CASDLTGGTEAFF.

V usage is TRBV20-1 and J usage is TRBJ2-2; no firm D call. Trimming cost V 5 bases and J 2 bases, with 9 bases left between them. This CDR3 has 13 residues. Germline CDR1 is DFQATT and CDR2 is SNEGSKA (reference sequence). The CDR3 reads CSAHTTNTGELFF. The CDR3 nucleotides are TGCAGTGCTCACACTACAAACACCGGGGAGCTGTTTTTT.

This chain uses TRBV3-1 with TRBJ2-3, with D perhaps matching TRBD1 (6 bases). From germline, CDR1 is LGHDT and CDR2 YNNKEL (reference sequence). The CDR3 has 14 amino acids. Trimming shortened V by 7 bases and J by 6 bases, and 17 bases separated the two germline ends. CDR3 nucleotides: TGTGCCAGCACCCGGACAGTTCTAGGGGATACGCAGTATTTT. This encodes CASTRTVLGDTQYF.